These T cell receptor beta chains were read from a single sample in a study of blood T cell repertoires in COVID-19. Here immunoSEQ multiplex PCR was the method, and the copy in TCRdb shows in-frame clones only, minus some. This repertoire shows about 83,000 clones, around 90% found once; its top ten account for around 3%. Source material: peripheral blood. Receptor source: a woman aged 45-65 years with active or convalescent COVID-19. The conserved cysteine and the conserved F or W are not part of the CDR3 here. Some rows have no size entry. The others give once, few or many, or a class for an expanded clone.

v_gene: TRBV19; abundance: .; CDR3aa: ASKEQGRTEAF
v_gene: TRBV19; abundance: .; CDR3aa: ASSSQGGDYNSPLH
v_gene: TRBV13; abundance: .; CDR3aa: ASSGTGRGNTEAF
v_gene: TRBV6-5; abundance: .; CDR3aa: ASSYSKRGRPEAF
v_gene: TRBV7-6; abundance: .; CDR3aa: ASSLDLSKPTDTQY
v_gene: TRBV3-1/TRBV3-2; abundance: .; CDR3aa: ASSLYRGSTDTQY
v_gene: TRBV27; abundance: .; CDR3aa: ASSGSSYEQY
v_gene: TRBV18; abundance: .; CDR3aa: ASSPEVGNGYT
v_gene: TRBV19; abundance: few; CDR3aa: ASSMGATGELF
v_gene: TRBV11-2; abundance: .; CDR3aa: ASSLGDSKNIQY
v_gene: TRBV19; abundance: once; CDR3aa: ASSIGTGGYYEQY
v_gene: TRBV25-1; abundance: once; CDR3aa: ASSAVRGRETQY
v_gene: TRBV4-2; abundance: .; CDR3aa: ASSQGQGGETQY
v_gene: TRBV5-1; abundance: .; CDR3aa: ASSLGSGSYEQY
v_gene: TRBV24-1; abundance: .; CDR3aa: ATSDGGYGGYT
v_gene: TRBV6-2/TRBV6-3; abundance: .; CDR3aa: ASSRRYNRGRNEQF
v_gene: TRBV25-1; abundance: .; CDR3aa: ASIDTGLNTEAF